This paragraph reports one T cell receptor (beta chain). These data belong to a study of blood T cell repertoires in COVID-19. Background on the study: Sample material is recorded as cDNA or gDNA derived from T cells, B-cell-depleted T cells, or PBMCs.

Deletions cut 1 base from V and 8 bases from J, with 15 bases between. The CDR3 sequence is 15 residues long. The germline V gene has CDR1 SGHVS and CDR2 FNYEAQ. Methods used by the authors: How many nucleated cells were present was estimated from reference gene primer amplification. TCRdb's table, derived via immunoSEQ multiplex PCR, lists solely in-frame clones and lacks some. V and J calls and clone size are those listed in that table; D and trimming were worked out from the DNA. The table records a few hundred thousand clones, less than 90% of them present only once. The material sequenced was PBMCs or T cells enriched from blood (not recorded which). The TCR sequence derives from a woman younger than 45 who had recovered from COVID-19. The chain is built from TRBV7-6 and TRBJ2-1, with D perhaps matching TRBD2 (5 bases). The CDR3 bases are TGTGCCAGCAGCTTAGTGATGGGAGTTGGCGATGAGCAGTTCTTC. The encoded protein is CASSLVMGVGDEQFF.